The 9 T cell receptor beta chains below come from one sample, sequenced in a study of cytomegalovirus exposure and HLA in healthy donors listed by TCRdb under 2017. Library creation used the immunoSEQ multiplex PCR assay. For the multiplex PCR, a mixture combining 60 forward primers for TCR Vbeta segments and 13 reverse primers for TCR Jbeta segments was used. In its TCRdb copy, this immuneACCESS table keeps in-frame sequences only and misses some clones. Where compared with another copy, unresolved V genes explain less than half of these, and the others have no known cause. The sample's table covers roughly 120,000 clones. The ten top clones hold roughly 1% of the sample. Sequencing input: PBMCs. These receptors all come from a man younger than 30 in good health and CMV-seronegative.

CDR3 region: CASSRGGCQPQHF. In nucleotides, the CDR3 is TGTGCCAGCAGCCGCGGCGGTTGTCAGCCCCAGCATTTT. The rearrangement links TRBV11-2 to TRBJ1-5; the D is unclear. The CDR3 consists of 13 residues. Germline loops: CDR1 SGHAT, CDR2 FQNNGV. Trimming pared 5 bases from V and 6 bases from J, leaving 11 bases between.

The chain joins TRBV18 to TRBJ1-5; tentative D call: TRBD1 (5 bases). CDR3 length: 13 amino acids. CDR1 is KGHSH, CDR2 LQKENI, per germline. The V end lost 2 bases, the J end lost 11 bases, and 13 bases lay between the germline ends. The CDR3 sequence is CASSPVQGLTQHF. CDR3 coding DNA: TGTGCCAGCTCACCAGTGCAGGGTTTGACCCAGCATTTT.

V gene TRBV18 combines with J gene TRBJ1-1, with no clear D. CDR3 length: 16 amino acids. V shed 2 bases and J shed 4 bases, with 17 bases lying between them. CDR1 is KGHSH, CDR2 LQKENI, per germline. CDR3 sequence: CASSPIFSPPGTEAFF. The CDR3 DNA is TGTGCCAGCTCACCAATTTTCTCGCCACCAGGCACTGAAGCTTTCTTT. Complete variable domain (other parts from reference TRBV18 and TRBJ1-1): NAGVMQNPRHLVRRRGQEARLRCSPMKGHSHVYWYRQLPEEGLKFMVYLQKENIIDESGMPKERFSAEFPKEGPSILRIQQVVRGDSAAYFCASSPIFSPPGTEAFFGQGTRLTVV.

This chain uses TRBV5-1 with TRBJ2-3; TRBD2 aligns across 9 bases. The germline CDR1 and CDR2 sequences are SGHRS and YFSETQ. The CDR3 extends over 14 amino acids. V gave up 5 bases and J gave up 6 bases; unmatched junction bases: 7. CDR3 protein: CASRRGGARDTQYF. The CDR3 region has the DNA TGCGCCAGCAGACGCGGGGGGGCCCGTGATACGCAGTATTTT.

The genes are TRBV28 and TRBJ2-7; 8 bases align to TRBD1. J gave up 4 bases and V 6 bases, and 17 bases lay outside the gene matches. This CDR3 is built from 17 residues. Germline V gene lookup returns CDR1 MDHEN and CDR2 SYDVKM. The CDR3 DNA sequence: TGTGCCAGCAGACCGGGACAGGACCTGGTATTGGTATACGAGCAGTACTTC. This sequence encodes CASRPGQDLVLVYEQYF.

This sequence joins TRBV7-9 and TRBJ2-7, with 7 bases matching TRBD1. Germline V CDR1 and CDR2: SEHNR, FQNEAQ (reference sequence). The CDR3 spans 15 residues. After removal of 4 bases from V and 0 bases from J, the junction contained 6 bases not matched to a gene. The CDR3 region has the DNA TGTGCCAGCAGCTCCCCCCGGGACAGCTCCTACGAGCAGTACTTC. It translates to CASSSPRDSSYEQYF.

The gene calls are TRBV28 and TRBJ2-7, with D possibly matching TRBD1 (6 bases). This CDR3 region has 14 residues. Trimming pared 5 bases from V and 1 base from J, leaving 12 bases between. Germline V CDR1 and CDR2: MDHEN, SYDVKM. CDR3 DNA sequence: TGTGCCAGCAGTCCCAGACAGGTATCCTACGAGCAGTACTTC. Its translation is CASSPRQVSYEQYF.

This chain links TRBV27 with TRBJ1-1; D perhaps matches TRBD1 (6 bases). This CDR3 region has 15 residues. Germline CDR1 reads MNHEY; CDR2 reads SMNVEV (reference sequence). Trimming took off 3 bases at V and 2 bases at J, with 13 bases between the two ends. The CDR3 nucleotides are TGTGCCAGCAGTTTGCAGGCAGGGGCAAACACTGAAGCTTTCTTT. Its protein product is CASSLQAGANTEAFF.

V usage is TRBV6-1 and J usage is TRBJ2-7; 11 positions match TRBD2. From germline, CDR1 is MNHNS and CDR2 SASEGT. The CDR3 totals 15 residues. J lost 3 bases, V lost 3 bases, and 4 bases had no gene match. In nucleotides, the CDR3 is TGTGCCAGCAGTGAGTCACTAGCGGGGGTCTACGAGCAGTACTTC. Its protein is CASSESLAGVYEQYF.